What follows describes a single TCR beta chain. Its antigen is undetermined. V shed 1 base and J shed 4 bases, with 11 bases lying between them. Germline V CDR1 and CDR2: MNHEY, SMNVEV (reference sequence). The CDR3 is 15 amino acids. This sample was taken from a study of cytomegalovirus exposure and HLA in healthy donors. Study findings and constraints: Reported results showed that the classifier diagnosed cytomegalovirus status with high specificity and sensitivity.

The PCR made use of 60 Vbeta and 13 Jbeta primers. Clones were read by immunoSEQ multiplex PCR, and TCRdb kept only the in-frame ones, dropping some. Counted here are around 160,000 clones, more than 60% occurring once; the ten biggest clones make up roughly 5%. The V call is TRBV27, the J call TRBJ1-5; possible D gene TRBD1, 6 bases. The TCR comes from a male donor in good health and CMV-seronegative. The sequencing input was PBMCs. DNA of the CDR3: TGTGCCAGCAGTTTATTTGGACAGCCGAATCAGCCCCAGCATTTT. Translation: CASSLFGQPNQPQHF.